The TCR beta chain described here comes from a study of T cells after yellow fever vaccination. Study-level information: Low-cell-number fractions were prepared with SMART-Seq v4 Ultra Low Input.

Unmatched junction bases numbered 6, after V lost 6 bases and J lost 7 bases. The CDR3 consists of 13 residues. For TCR, cDNA came from 5'RACE template switching, which added a universal primer site and UMIs. TCRdb itself ran the 5' RACE reads through MiXCR, one entry per CDR3 protein. This table has some 320,000 distinct CDR3 sequences, 8.7% appearing once. Broader study findings: High-abundance clonotypes from the bulk population could contaminate FACS-sorted repertoires. The study found a weaker secondary response that peaked faster, day 5 versus 15.

This clonotype has just a few counts. Its target is not known. The sequence was collected from a man younger than 35 who received the YFV17D yellow fever vaccine. V is TRBV12-3 or TRBV12-4 and J is TRBJ2-7, with 10 positions matching TRBD1. Sequenced material: CD4+ T cells sorted from PBMCs, taken 5 days after the yellow fever booster vaccination. The CDR3 reads CASSPGQGREQYF. In DNA form, the CDR3 reads TGTGCCAGCAGCCCGGGACAGGGGCGGGAGCAGTACTTC.